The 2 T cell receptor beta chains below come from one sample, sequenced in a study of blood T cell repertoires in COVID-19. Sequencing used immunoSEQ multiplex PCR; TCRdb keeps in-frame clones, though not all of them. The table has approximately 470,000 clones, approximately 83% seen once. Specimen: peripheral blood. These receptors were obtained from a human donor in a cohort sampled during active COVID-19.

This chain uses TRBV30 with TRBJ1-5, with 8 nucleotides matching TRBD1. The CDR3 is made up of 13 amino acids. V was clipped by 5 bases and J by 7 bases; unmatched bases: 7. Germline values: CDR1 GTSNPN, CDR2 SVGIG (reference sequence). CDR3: CAWGQGASQPQHF. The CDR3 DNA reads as TGTGCCTGGGGGCAGGGGGCCTCCCAGCCCCAGCATTTT.

The CDR3 sequence: CASTVLAGVGSEQYF. Here the CDR3 DNA reads TGTGCCAGCACCGTGCTAGCGGGAGTGGGCTCGGAGCAGTACTTC. V is TRBV7-2 and J is TRBJ2-7; 10 bases match TRBD2. Looked up from germline, CDR1 is SGHTA and CDR2 is FQGNSA. The CDR3 totals 15 residues. Trimming at V came to 7 bases and at J to 7 bases, leaving 13 bases not matched to a gene.